This entry lists 30 T cell receptor beta chains sequenced from one sample in a study of cytomegalovirus exposure and HLA in healthy donors. The PCR was carried out with 60 Vbeta primers and 13 Jbeta primers. Clones were sequenced by immunoSEQ multiplex PCR, and TCRdb holds only the in-frame ones, with some missing. In the table there are 150,000 or so clones, less than 65% of which are singletons. Material: PBMCs. The receptors stem from a woman aged 25 to 45 in good health and CMV-seropositive.

This clone appeared a few times. J is TRBJ2-1 and V is TRBV5-1; TRBD2 matches at 15 bases. V lost 4 bases, J lost 15 bases, and 14 bases stayed unmatched. The CDR3 has 16 amino acids. Germline V gene sequence: CDR1 SGHRS, CDR2 YFSETQ. CDR3 in DNA: TGCGCCAGCAGCGAAAGCGGACTAGCGGGAGGGCCAGGAGGGTTCTTC. Translated: CASSESGLAGGPGGFF.

This clone was found a few times. CDR3 region: CASSPRDTQYF. CDR3 nucleotides: TGTGCCAGCAGCCCTCGAGATACGCAGTATTTT. The rearrangement links TRBV11-3 to TRBJ2-3; D not certain. Trimming left V 5 bases short and J 5 bases short, with 5 bases between. CDR3 length: 11 residues. Germline V gene lookup returns CDR1 SGHNT and CDR2 YENEEA.

The chain joins TRBV27 to TRBJ2-1; unclear D gene. This CDR3 region has 12 residues. Germline loops: CDR1 MNHEY, CDR2 SMNVEV (reference sequence). V shed 6 bases and J shed 10 bases, with 13 bases lying between them. CDR3: CASSLRLGEQFF. The DNA of the CDR3 is TGTGCCAGCAGCTTACGACTCGGGGAGCAGTTCTTC.

The chain joins TRBV6-6 to TRBJ1-6, with TRBD1 as a possible D gene (5 bases). Germline CDR1 MNHNY, CDR2 SVGAGI (reference sequence). This CDR3 region has 13 residues. V lost 6 bases to trimming and J lost 10 bases, with 13 bases between them. Here the CDR3 reads CASSQGEESPLHF. The CDR3 nucleotides are TGTGCCAGCAGCCAAGGGGAAGAATCACCCCTCCACTTT.

V and J are TRBV2 and TRBJ1-1, with 10 bases aligning to TRBD1. V was clipped by 11 bases and J by 1 base; unmatched bases: 7. Looked up from germline, CDR1 is SNHLY and CDR2 is FYNNEI. CDR3 length: 14 amino acids. The CDR3 bases are TGTGCCCTCAGCGGGACAGGGGAGAACACTGAAGCTTTCTTT. It encodes CALSGTGENTEAFF. Drawing the rest from reference TRBV2 and TRBJ1-1, the complete variable domain is EPEVTQTPSHQVTQMGQEVILRCVPISNHLYFYWYRQILGQKVEFLVSFYNNEISEKSEIFDDQFSVERPDGSNFTLKIRSTKLEDSAMYFCALSGTGENTEAFFGQGTRLTVV.

The CDR3: CASSFSRPNEQFF. In DNA form, the CDR3 reads TGTGCCAGCAGTTTCTCCCGTCCCAATGAGCAGTTCTTC. The chain couples TRBV27 to TRBJ2-1; the D is unclear. V gave up 3 bases and J gave up 6 bases, with 9 bases separating them. The CDR3 extends over 13 amino acids. The germline CDR1 and CDR2 sequences are MNHEY and SMNVEV (reference sequence).

Concerning this clone: An end of the junction differs from the germline gene, which may be a read error. V usage is TRBV30 and J usage is TRBJ2-2; possible D gene TRBD2, 6 bases. Per germline, CDR1 GTSNPN and CDR2 SVGIG (reference sequence). This CDR3 region has 16 residues. CDR3 amino acids: CAWSVLAATNTGKLFF. The CDR3 DNA sequence: TGTGCCTGGAGTGTACTAGCCGCGACGAACACCGGGAAGCTGTTTTTT.

The chain carries TRBV2 and TRBJ1-6, with 10 bases aligning to TRBD1. The CDR3 is made up of 15 amino acids. The trim removed 8 bases at V and 6 bases at J, leaving 7 bases unmatched. CDR1 SNHLY and CDR2 FYNNEI come from the germline V gene. The CDR3 reads CASRQGAAPNSPLHF. The CDR3 coding sequence is TGTGCCAGCCGACAGGGGGCAGCTCCTAATTCACCCCTCCACTTT.

This clone has only a few counts. V usage is TRBV16 and J usage is TRBJ1-2; D is possibly TRBD1 (6 bases). Germline CDR1 is KGHSY and CDR2 is FQNENV. CDR3 length: 14 amino acids. V gave up 6 bases and J gave up 7 bases, with 18 bases separating them. The CDR3 DNA is TGTGCCAGCAGACTTGGGGGGGCTCCTTTTGGCTACACCTTC. The encoded protein is CASRLGGAPFGYTF.

J is TRBJ2-7 and V is TRBV10-3; 9 nucleotides line up with TRBD1. Per the germline V gene, CDR1 is ENHRY and CDR2 is SYGVKD. V dropped 6 bases and J dropped 6; count of bases not matched to a gene: 6. The CDR3 runs 13 residues. CDR3 in amino acids: CAISGTGTIEQYF. CDR3 nucleotides: TGTGCCATCAGCGGGACAGGGACCATCGAGCAGTACTTC.

The chain links TRBV28 to TRBJ1-1; 12 bases are shared with TRBD1. Germline V gene sequence: CDR1 MDHEN, CDR2 SYDVKM. The CDR3 runs 18 residues. J gave up 4 bases and V 7 bases, and 16 bases lay outside the gene matches. CDR3 region: CASTLLGTGGWRGTEAFF. Here the CDR3 DNA reads TGTGCCAGCACCCTGCTAGGGACAGGGGGCTGGAGAGGCACTGAAGCTTTCTTT.

J is TRBJ1-2 and V is TRBV7-9; 9 bases map to TRBD1. Germline V gene data show CDR1 as SEHNR and CDR2 as FQNEAQ (reference sequence). The ends lost 3 bases at V and 6 bases at J; junction bases unmatched: 5. There are 14 residues in the CDR3. The CDR3 DNA is TGTGCCAGCAGCTTGTCGGGACAGGGAAATGGCTACACCTTC. This encodes CASSLSGQGNGYTF. Based on the CDR3 plus reference TRBV7-9 and TRBJ1-2, the full variable domain is DTGVSQNPRHKITKRGQNVTFRCDPISEHNRLYWYRQTLGQGPEFLTYFQNEAQLEKSRLLSDRFSAERPKGSFSTLEIQRTEQGDSAMYLCASSLSGQGNGYTFGSGTRLTVV.

This clone was observed a handful of times. The chain has TRBV7-6 and TRBJ2-5; the D is unclear. The J call could be wrong; TRBJ2-7 is a better fit for the DNA end. The CDR3 length is 14 residues. In germline, CDR1 is SGHVS, CDR2 FNYEAQ. CDR3: CASSLAGWDYEQYF. CDR3 coding DNA: TGTGCCAGCAGCTTAGCGGGGTGGGACTACGAGCAGTACTTC.

The gene calls are TRBV7-2 and TRBJ2-1, with D perhaps matching TRBD2 (5 bases). The germline V and J ends were trimmed by 5 bases and 10 bases, with 15 bases remaining between them. The CDR3 is 13 amino acids. Germline V CDR1 and CDR2: SGHTA, FQGNSA. CDR3: CASSPRVGKEQFF. The CDR3 DNA is TGTGCCAGCAGCCCGAGGGTGGGGAAGGAGCAGTTCTTC.

This chain connects TRBV27 to TRBJ2-7; D is ambiguous. Per germline, CDR1 MNHEY and CDR2 SMNVEV (reference sequence). V was trimmed by 5 bases and J by 2 bases, leaving 13 bases between them. The CDR3 length is 14 residues. The chain's CDR3 is CASSLLGSPYEQYF. The CDR3, as DNA: TGTGCCAGCAGTCTCTTAGGTAGCCCCTACGAGCAGTACTTC.

This clone has more than one count but fewer than ten. The V and J genes are TRBV5-4 and TRBJ1-4; perhaps TRBD1 as D (5 bases). CDR1 is SGHNT and CDR2 is YYREEE in the germline V gene (reference sequence). CDR3 length: 14 residues. Trimming took off 7 bases at V and 8 bases at J, with 18 bases between the two ends. CDR3 DNA sequence: TGTGCCAGCTCTACTGGGGGGTTTGAGGAAAAACTGTTTTTT. As protein: CASSTGGFEEKLFF.

This chain connects TRBV10-2 to TRBJ1-2; D may be TRBD1 (5 bases). The CDR3 consists of 14 residues. V dropped 0 bases and J dropped 5 bases, with 10 bases sitting between them. CDR1 and CDR2 (germline): WSHSY, SAAADI. For the CDR3, the DNA is TGCGCCAGCAGTGAGTCCCGGGGGTGGTATGGCTACACCTTC. Its protein is CASSESRGWYGYTF.

This clone has only a few counts. The J gene is TRBJ2-7, the V gene TRBV4-1; 7 nucleotides agree with TRBD1. The germline V gene has CDR1 MGHRA and CDR2 YSYEKL. Germline trimming cut 2 bases from V and 0 bases from J; bases unmatched to any gene: 13. The CDR3 runs 18 residues. The CDR3 coding sequence is TGCGCCAGCAGCCAAAGATCGGTCCGTACAGGGGCCTCCTACGAGCAGTACTTC. Protein sequence: CASSQRSVRTGASYEQYF.

The chain joins TRBV6-1 to TRBJ2-6; TRBD1 is a possible D gene (6 bases). The germline V gene has CDR1 MNHNS and CDR2 SASEGT. Trimming stripped 1 base from V and 0 bases from J, with 19 bases between. The CDR3 extends over 20 amino acids. CDR3 bases: TGTGCCAGCAGTGAAGTTGTTTTTGGGGGCAGCGGCTCTGGGGCCAACGTCCTGACTTTC. The encoded protein is CASSEVVFGGSGSGANVLTF.

The chain joins TRBV5-1 to TRBJ1-4, with 8 bases identical to TRBD1. J lost 8 bases, V lost 4 bases, and 7 bases had no gene match. The CDR3 consists of 14 residues. CDR1 and CDR2 from the germline V gene are SGHRS and YFSETQ. The CDR3 loop reads CASSPTGGGEKLFF. CDR3 nucleotide sequence: TGCGCCAGCAGCCCTACAGGGGGGGGCGAAAAACTGTTTTTT.

The rearrangement uses TRBV2 and TRBJ2-1, with TRBD2 matching over 10 bases. Trimming cost V 3 bases and J 6 bases; bases outside gene matches: 5. The CDR3 length is 15 residues. Germline V gene sequence: CDR1 SNHLY, CDR2 FYNNEI. The CDR3 protein is CASSDWASGSNEQFF. CDR3 coding DNA: TGTGCCAGCAGTGATTGGGCTAGCGGGAGCAATGAGCAGTTCTTC.

The chain carries TRBV29-1 and TRBJ2-1, with TRBD2 identical over 12 bases. Germline V gene sequence: CDR1 SQVTM, CDR2 ANQGSEA. The CDR3 consists of 15 residues. V shed 7 bases, J shed 4 bases, and the junction held 8 bases outside the gene matches. DNA of the CDR3: TGCAGCGGAAGGACCCTAGCGGGAGGGTACAATGAGCAGTTCTTC. This sequence encodes CSGRTLAGGYNEQFF.

The chain employs TRBV5-1 and TRBJ1-2; TRBD1 agrees at 7 bases. The length of the CDR3 is 11 residues. Germline CDR1 is SGHRS and CDR2 is YFSETQ. Unmatched junction bases numbered 4, after V lost 6 bases and J lost 8 bases. Written as DNA, the CDR3 is TGCGCCAGCAACGACAGGGACGGCTACACCTTC. It codes for CASNDRDGYTF.

This chain connects TRBV11-2 to TRBJ2-3; no clear D. V was cut by 4 bases and J by 6 bases, with 8 bases left in between. This CDR3 contains 12 residues. Germline V lookup: CDR1 SGHAT, CDR2 FQNNGV. This CDR3 reads CASSSRVDTQYF. CDR3 sequence (DNA): TGTGCCAGCAGCTCTAGAGTGGATACGCAGTATTTT. The complete variable domain, with remaining parts taken from reference TRBV11-2 and TRBJ2-3, reads EAGVAQSPRYKIIEKRQSVAFWCNPISGHATLYWYQQILGQGPKLLIQFQNNGVVDDSQLPKDRFSAERLKGVDSTLKIQPAKLEDSAVYLCASSSRVDTQYFGPGTRLTVL.

V and J are TRBV5-6 and TRBJ2-3; D is unresolved. CDR3 length equals 13 residues. The germline CDR1 and CDR2 sequences are SGHDT and YYEEEE. V lost 3 bases, J lost 1 base, and 6 bases lay in between. The CDR3 DNA sequence: TGTGCCAGCAGCTCAGGTCGCACAGATACGCAGTATTTT. Translating it yields CASSSGRTDTQYF.

This clone was detected only once. V gene TRBV9 combines with J gene TRBJ2-7; 8 bases agree with TRBD1. The CDR3 spans 15 residues. V lost 4 bases, J lost 2 bases, and 8 bases stayed unmatched. Germline CDR1 and CDR2: SGDLS and YYNGEE. The CDR3 nucleotides read TGTGCCAGCAGCCTCCGACAGGGGCCTGCCTACGAGCAGTACTTC. It yields the protein CASSLRQGPAYEQYF.

V is TRBV7-2 and J is TRBJ1-1, with 9 bases identical to TRBD1. Trimming cost V 5 bases and J 1 base; bases outside gene matches: 5. CDR1 is SGHTA and CDR2 is FQGNSA in the germline V gene. The CDR3 covers 15 residues. CDR3 DNA sequence: TGTGCCAGCAGCCCGGGGACAGGGAGGAACACTGAAGCTTTCTTT. This translates into CASSPGTGRNTEAFF.

The chain joins TRBV5-1 to TRBJ1-6; no clear D. Trimming removed 7 bases at V and 6 bases at J, with 11 bases between. CDR1 and CDR2 (germline): SGHRS, YFSETQ. The CDR3 spans 13 residues. DNA of the CDR3: TGCGCCAGCGCGGGAGGGAGTAATTCACCCCTCCACTTT. Translating gives CASAGGSNSPLHF.

In its sample, this clone was seen once. The chain has TRBV6-6 and TRBJ2-7; TRBD2 aligns across 7 bases. The CDR3 spans 11 residues. Germline V gene sequence: CDR1 MNHNY, CDR2 SVGAGI (reference sequence). Trimming removed 6 bases from V and 9 bases from J; junction bases left unmatched: 5. CDR3 loop: CASSTPSGQYF. CDR3 bases: TGTGCCAGCAGCACCCCTAGCGGGCAGTACTTC.

The chain couples TRBV6-4 to TRBJ1-2, with D perhaps matching TRBD1 (5 bases). Germline CDR1 reads MRHNA; CDR2 reads SNTAGT. The CDR3 is made up of 12 amino acids. The V and J ends lost 7 bases and 6 bases respectively, with 12 bases between them. CDR3 coding DNA: TGTGCCAGCATAAACAGGTACAATGGCTACACCTTC. Translated: CASINRYNGYTF.